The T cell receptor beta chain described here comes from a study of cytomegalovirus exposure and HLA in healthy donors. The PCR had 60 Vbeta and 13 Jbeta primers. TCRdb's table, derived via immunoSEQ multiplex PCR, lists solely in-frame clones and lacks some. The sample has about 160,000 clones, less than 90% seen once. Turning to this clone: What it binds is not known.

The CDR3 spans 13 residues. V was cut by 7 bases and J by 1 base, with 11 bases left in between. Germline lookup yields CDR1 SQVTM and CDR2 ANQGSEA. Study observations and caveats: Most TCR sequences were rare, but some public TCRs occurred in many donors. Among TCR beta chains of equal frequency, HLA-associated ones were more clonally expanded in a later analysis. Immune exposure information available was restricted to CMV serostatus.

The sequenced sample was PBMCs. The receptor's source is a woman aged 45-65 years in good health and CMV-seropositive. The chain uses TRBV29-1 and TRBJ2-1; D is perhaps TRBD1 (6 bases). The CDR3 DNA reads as TGCAGCGCTTGGGGGACATCCTACAATGAGCAGTTCTTC. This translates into CSAWGTSYNEQFF.